The T cell receptor (beta chain) under discussion was sequenced for a study of cytomegalovirus exposure and HLA in healthy donors. V lost 8 bases to trimming and J lost 3 bases; unmatched junction nucleotides: 10. The CDR3 contains 15 residues. Per germline, CDR1 MNHEY and CDR2 SVGAGI. The PCR was carried out with 60 Vbeta primers and 13 Jbeta primers. Method: immunoSEQ multiplex PCR; TCRdb's copy keeps in-frame clones and lacks some. The sample yields fewer than 250,000 clones, roughly 84% seen once. A remark on this clone: Its matching antigen is unknown.

Notes on the study in general: Upon later analysis, TCR association rates were observed to vary by HLA locus, being highest for DRB1 and lowest for HLA-C. Researchers reported that three CMV-associated chains were confirmed in vitro as CMV antigen-specific.

This chain uses TRBV6-5 with TRBJ1-3, with TRBD1 matching 7 bases. This sequence was found in a boy between 2 and 10 years old in good health and CMV-seronegative. Source material: PBMCs. The CDR3 sequence: CASSPITGDGNTIYF. CDR3 coding DNA: TGTGCCAGCTCCCCCATCACAGGGGATGGAAACACCATATATTTT.